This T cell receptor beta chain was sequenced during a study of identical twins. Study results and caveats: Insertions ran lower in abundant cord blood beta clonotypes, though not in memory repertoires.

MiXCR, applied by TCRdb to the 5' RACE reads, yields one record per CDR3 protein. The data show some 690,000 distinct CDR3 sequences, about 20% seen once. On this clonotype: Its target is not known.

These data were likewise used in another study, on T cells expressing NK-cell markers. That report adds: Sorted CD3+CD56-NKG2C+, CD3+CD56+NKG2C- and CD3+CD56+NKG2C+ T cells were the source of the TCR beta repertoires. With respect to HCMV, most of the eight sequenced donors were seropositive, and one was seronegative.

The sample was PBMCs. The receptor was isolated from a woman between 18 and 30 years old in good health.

As DNA, the CDR3 is TGTGCCAGCAGCGTAGAGGCTAGCGAATGGGATGAGCAGTTCTTC. Protein sequence: CASSVEASEWDEQFF. The chain recombines TRBV9 with TRBJ2-1, with D possibly matching TRBD2 (6 bases). V gave up 0 bases and J gave up 8 bases, with 15 bases separating them. Germline CDR1 reads SGDLS; CDR2 reads YYNGEE. This CDR3 is 15 amino acids long.